The 27 T cell receptor beta chains below were found in one sample sequenced in a study of blood T cell repertoires in COVID-19. TCRdb keeps only in-frame clones here, not all; method: immunoSEQ multiplex PCR. The sample lists some 320,000 clones; around 88% were seen once. Sample: peripheral blood. The source is a woman under 40 who had recovered from COVID-19.

This clone has a single count. The junction departs from germline at one end; a sequencing error may be responsible. The J gene is TRBJ1-3, the V gene TRBV12-3 or TRBV12-4, with D unresolved. The CDR3 spans 13 residues. CDR3 sequence: CASSDSTRGHLNF. The CDR3 DNA sequence: TGTGCCAGCAGCGATTCCACCCGCGGCCATCTCAATTTT.

The rearrangement uses TRBV28 and TRBJ2-2, with D tentatively TRBD1 (6 bases). This CDR3 contains 14 residues. V lost 9 bases and J 3 bases, leaving 14 bases between the germline ends. Looked up from germline, CDR1 is MDHEN and CDR2 is SYDVKM. CDR3 nucleotide sequence: TGTGCCAGTAGCGACAGGTCCTACACCGGGGAGCTGTTTTTT. The encoded protein is CASSDRSYTGELFF. Based on the CDR3 plus reference TRBV28 and TRBJ2-2, the full variable domain is DVKVTQSSRYLVKRTGEKVFLECVQDMDHENMFWYRQDPGLGLRLIYFSYDVKMKEKGDIPEGYSVSREKKERFSLILESASTNQTSMYLCASSDRSYTGELFFGEGSRLTVL.

This clone has only one observation. The V call is TRBV30, the J call TRBJ2-5; D is possibly TRBD2 (6 bases). The CDR3 totals 12 residues. Trimming took 3 bases from V and 14 from J, leaving 19 bases between them. Per germline, CDR1 GTSNPN and CDR2 SVGIG (reference sequence). The CDR3 sequence is CAWRRGLEGRYF. The CDR3 nucleotides read TGTGCCTGGAGGAGAGGGTTGGAGGGGCGATACTTC.

The chain is built from TRBV28 and TRBJ1-2, with D possibly being TRBD1 (5 bases). V was trimmed by 6 bases and J by 2 bases, leaving 16 bases between them. The CDR3 contains 15 residues. CDR1 MDHEN and CDR2 SYDVKM come from the germline V gene. The CDR3 DNA sequence: TGTGCCAGCAGGCCTTCAGGGCCCTACAACTATGGCTACACCTTC. It specifies CASRPSGPYNYGYTF.

This clone was detected only a few times. This chain connects TRBV2 to TRBJ2-3, with D possibly matching TRBD1 (6 bases). CDR3 length: 14 residues. Per the germline V gene, CDR1 is SNHLY and CDR2 is FYNNEI. With 8 bases removed from V and 0 bases from J, the gap between germline ends came to 12 bases. CDR3 nucleotide sequence: TGTGCCAGCCAGCCGGACAGTAGCACAGATACGCAGTATTTT. It translates to CASQPDSSTDTQYF.

The V and J genes are TRBV20-1 and TRBJ1-2; weak D call: TRBD1 (6 bases). This CDR3 is 13 amino acids long. V dropped 3 bases and J dropped 6 bases, with 14 bases sitting between them. CDR1 DFQATT and CDR2 SNEGSKA come from the germline V gene (reference sequence). The CDR3 spells CSASAQGFHGYTF. For the CDR3, the DNA is TGCAGTGCTAGTGCCCAGGGGTTTCATGGCTACACCTTC.

This rearrangement joins TRBV7-9 to TRBJ2-7; 8 bases line up with TRBD1. After removal of 2 bases from V and 5 bases from J, the junction contained 11 bases not matched to a gene. Germline lookup yields CDR1 SEHNR and CDR2 FQNEAQ (reference sequence). This CDR3 region has 16 residues. CDR3 sequence: CASSLSQTGEEDEQYF. The CDR3 DNA follows: TGTGCCAGCAGCTTATCTCAGACAGGGGAAGAGGACGAGCAGTACTTC.

The genes are TRBV5-1 and TRBJ1-3; 8 nucleotides line up with TRBD1. This CDR3 spans 15 amino acids. V was clipped by 1 base and J by 3 bases; unmatched bases: 3. Germline CDR1 reads SGHRS; CDR2 reads YFSETQ. DNA of the CDR3: TGCGCCAGCAGCTTGCAGGGGGCAGGTGGAAACACCATATATTTT. It codes for CASSLQGAGGNTIYF.

This clone was found once. The rearrangement uses TRBV30 and TRBJ2-7; D may be TRBD1 (8 bases). The length of the CDR3 is 14 residues. The germline V gene has CDR1 GTSNPN and CDR2 SVGIG (reference sequence). V gave up 8 bases and J gave up 4 bases, with 21 bases separating them. The CDR3 is CAKSQGGGGYEQYF. CDR3 DNA sequence: TGTGCCAAGTCACAGGGGGGGGGAGGGTACGAGCAGTACTTC.

V is TRBV19 and J is TRBJ2-3; D is possibly TRBD2 (6 bases). Trimming took off 7 bases at V and 1 base at J, with 15 bases between the two ends. The CDR3 sequence is 15 residues long. Germline assignment: CDR1 LNHDA and CDR2 SQIVND (reference sequence). CDR3 sequence: CASTAPGEGTDTQYF. The CDR3 DNA is TGTGCCAGTACCGCTCCGGGGGAGGGCACAGATACGCAGTATTTT.

The genes are TRBV7-9 and TRBJ2-1; TRBD2 is a possible D gene (5 bases). Deletions cut 4 bases from V and 8 bases from J, with 12 bases between. This CDR3 spans 13 amino acids. CDR1 and CDR2 (germline): SEHNR, FQNEAQ (reference sequence). The CDR3 loop is CASSSGGGDEQFF. The CDR3 region has the DNA TGTGCCAGCAGCTCAGGAGGAGGCGATGAGCAGTTCTTC.

This chain links TRBV28 with TRBJ2-1; TRBD1 aligns across 7 bases. The CDR3 has 17 amino acids. Germline trimming cut 0 bases from V and 0 bases from J; bases unmatched to any gene: 5. The germline gives CDR1 MDHEN, CDR2 SYDVKM. The CDR3 is CASSLWTGTSSYNEQFF. CDR3 DNA sequence: TGTGCCAGCAGTTTATGGACAGGGACGAGCTCCTACAATGAGCAGTTCTTC.

This chain links TRBV7-3 with TRBJ1-1; 8 bases align to TRBD1. The J segment lost 4 bases and the V segment lost 9 bases, leaving 10 bases of the junction unmatched. The germline V gene has CDR1 SGHTA and CDR2 FQGTGA. The CDR3 covers 14 residues. The CDR3 loop is CASSSTGATTEAFF. The CDR3 DNA reads as TGTGCCAGTTCTTCGACAGGGGCGACCACTGAAGCTTTCTTT.

The chain uses TRBV4-1 and TRBJ1-3; tentatively, D is TRBD1 (6 bases). Deletions cut 4 bases from V and 2 bases from J, with 21 bases between. CDR1 is MGHRA and CDR2 is YSYEKL in the germline V gene. The CDR3 runs to 18 residues. The CDR3 sequence is CASSLNLRIGGAGNTIYF. CDR3 sequence (DNA): TGCGCCAGCAGCCTTAATCTGAGGATAGGGGGGGCTGGAAACACCATATATTTT.

The chain combines TRBV5-4 with TRBJ2-7; 12 bases line up with TRBD1. The CDR3 consists of 15 residues. Germline trimming cut 3 bases from V and 3 bases from J; bases unmatched to any gene: 4. Per the germline V gene, CDR1 is SGHNT and CDR2 is YYREEE (reference sequence). This chain's CDR3 is CASSSGQGANYEQYF. CDR3 nucleotides: TGTGCCAGCAGCTCGGGACAGGGGGCCAACTACGAGCAGTACTTC.

The chain couples TRBV7-2 to TRBJ1-5, with D tentatively TRBD1 (6 bases). V shed 5 bases and J shed 0 bases, with 14 bases lying between them. CDR1 and CDR2 from the germline V gene are SGHTA and FQGNSA. The CDR3 sequence is 16 residues long. The CDR3 region has the DNA TGTGCCAGCAGCCTACAGGGTACCTATAGCAATCAGCCCCAGCATTTT. Amino acid sequence: CASSLQGTYSNQPQHF.

The chain combines TRBV6-2 or TRBV6-3 with TRBJ1-1, with no clear D. Germline CDR1 MNHEY, CDR2 SVGEGT. V was clipped by 0 bases and J by 4 bases, with 24 bases between them. This CDR3 is 19 amino acids long. DNA of the CDR3: TGTGCCAGCAGTTACTCCTCCCTAAGCACAGCTCCTGGAGGCACTGAAGCTTTCTTT. Amino acids: CASSYSSLSTAPGGTEAFF.

V gene TRBV7-3 combines with J gene TRBJ2-3, with 13 bases aligning to TRBD2. Germline CDR1 reads SGHTA; CDR2 reads FQGTGA. The CDR3 has 17 residues. Losses at the gene ends were 5 bases for V and 1 base for J; bases not matched to a gene: 6. The CDR3 DNA follows: TGTGCCAGCAGCCTGGGACTAGCGGGGTCGGGCACAGATACGCAGTATTTT. This translates into CASSLGLAGSGTDTQYF.

In this sample, this clone turned up once. The chain links TRBV30 to TRBJ1-2; D is uncertain. Germline V gene sequence: CDR1 GTSNPN, CDR2 SVGIG (reference sequence). V lost 0 bases to trimming and J lost 5 bases, with 10 bases between them. The CDR3 spans 13 residues. The CDR3 DNA reads as TGTGCCTGGAGTGTAGGCCCAGGATATGGCTACACCTTC. As protein: CAWSVGPGYGYTF.

This chain joins TRBV13 and TRBJ2-2, with 10 bases matching TRBD1. V lost 0 bases, J lost 5 bases, and 12 bases stayed unmatched. The germline CDR1 and CDR2 sequences are PRHDT and FYEKMQ (reference sequence). There are 19 residues in the CDR3. CDR3 region: CASSLGPGDRGSVTGELFF. As DNA, the CDR3 is TGTGCCAGCAGCTTAGGCCCAGGGGACAGGGGATCGGTGACCGGGGAGCTGTTTTTT. Based on the CDR3 plus reference TRBV13 and TRBJ2-2, the full variable domain is AAGVIQSPRHLIKEKRETATLKCYPIPRHDTVYWYQQGPGQDPQFLISFYEKMQSDKGSIPDRFSAQQFSDYHSELNMSSLELGDSALYFCASSLGPGDRGSVTGELFFGEGSRLTVL.

This chain uses TRBV11-1 with TRBJ1-1, with TRBD1 identical over 7 bases. CDR3 length equals 14 residues. Unmatched junction bases numbered 5, after V lost 4 bases and J lost 3 bases. Germline assignment: CDR1 SGHAT and CDR2 FQDESV (reference sequence). CDR3 region: CASSYRTGDTEAFF. The CDR3 nucleotides are TGTGCCAGCAGCTACAGGACAGGTGACACTGAAGCTTTCTTT. The variable domain in full, completed from reference TRBV11-1 and TRBJ1-1, reads EAEVAQSPRYKITEKSQAVAFWCDPISGHATLYWYRQILGQGPELLVQFQDESVVDDSQLPKDRFSAERLKGVDSTLKIQPAELGDSAMYLCASSYRTGDTEAFFGQGTRLTVV.

The chain has TRBV19 and TRBJ1-2, with 8 nucleotides matching TRBD1. Germline V gene lookup returns CDR1 LNHDA and CDR2 SQIVND (reference sequence). The CDR3 loop spans 15 amino acids. V gave up 5 bases and J gave up 3 bases; unmatched junction bases: 8. The CDR3 nucleotides read TGTGCCAGTAGTGCTCCAGGGGGCGCCGACTATGGCTACACCTTC. It is translated as CASSAPGGADYGYTF.

Only one count was recorded for this clone. The chain links TRBV7-9 to TRBJ1-4; 7 nucleotides align to TRBD1. The CDR3 loop spans 13 amino acids. Germline assignment: CDR1 SEHNR and CDR2 FQNEAQ (reference sequence). V was pared by 5 bases and J by 8 bases, with 5 bases of the junction left unmatched. CDR3 residues: CASSDRVQEKLFF. DNA for the CDR3: TGTGCCAGCAGCGACAGGGTTCAAGAAAAACTGTTTTTT.

The J gene is TRBJ2-7, the V gene TRBV7-2; 7 bases align to TRBD2. Per germline, CDR1 SGHTA and CDR2 FQGNSA. V gave up 4 bases and J gave up 0 bases; unmatched junction bases: 6. This CDR3 contains 15 residues. CDR3 coding DNA: TGTGCCAGCAGCTGGTCAGCGGGGTTCTCCTACGAGCAGTACTTC. Amino acid sequence: CASSWSAGFSYEQYF.

The V gene is TRBV5-1, the J gene TRBJ1-6, with TRBD1 identical over 8 bases. The CDR3 covers 15 residues. V was pared by 4 bases and J by 5 bases, with 5 bases of the junction left unmatched. Germline V gene sequence: CDR1 SGHRS, CDR2 YFSETQ. Written as DNA, the CDR3 is TGCGCCAGCAGCCCAGACAGGGGAGATAATTCACCCCTCCACTTT. It codes for CASSPDRGDNSPLHF.

The chain combines TRBV7-2 with TRBJ2-5; 9 bases map to TRBD1. This CDR3 has 14 amino acids. The V segment lost 6 bases and the J segment 5 bases; nucleotides outside the gene matches: 7. Germline CDR1 reads SGHTA; CDR2 reads FQGNSA. DNA of the CDR3: TGTGCCAGCAGGGACGGACAGGGGCGCGAGACCCAGTACTTC. It codes for CASRDGQGRETQYF.

The V call is TRBV19, the J call TRBJ2-1; D may be TRBD2 (6 bases). The CDR3 has 14 residues. Germline V gives CDR1 LNHDA, CDR2 SQIVND (reference sequence). Trimming took off 4 bases at V and 2 bases at J, with 9 bases between the two ends. The DNA for the CDR3 is TGTGCCAGTAGTACGGGGGTAGCCTACAATGAGCAGTTCTTC. It specifies CASSTGVAYNEQFF.